This T cell receptor beta chain was sequenced in a study of response to subunit inactivated influenza vaccine. TCRdb ran MiXCR on the RT-PCR reads and lists one entry per CDR3 protein. The table has some 500,000 distinct CDR3 sequences, over 10% seen once; the top ten hold around 13%. Overall study results and limits: Each seasonal influenza vaccination recruits few new T cells, the authors suggested.

Turning to this clonotype: Its specificity is not known.

CDR1 and CDR2 from the germline V gene are SQVTM and ANQGSEA. Trimming removed 7 bases from V and 1 base from J; junction bases left unmatched: 14. The CDR3 is 16 residues long. This sample comprised PBMCs from blood, obtained 40 to 50 days after vaccination. The TCR sequence derives from a man aged 45 to 65 who received an inactivated influenza vaccine. The chain couples TRBV29-1 to TRBJ2-7, with TRBD2 matching 9 bases. CDR3 in amino acids: CSAILGLAYLSYEQYF. CDR3 nucleotide sequence: TGCAGCGCCATACTCGGACTAGCGTATCTGTCCTACGAGCAGTACTTC.